This entry concerns a single TCR beta chain. The sample has other DNA sequences that encode this CDR3 too. Every subset had its genomic DNA shared out evenly among several immunoSEQ plates. In the authors' methods: For the immunoSEQ data, sequences were junction-only without quality scores, so filtering differed. Sequencing was performed with immunoSEQ multiplex PCR; in TCRdb, only in-frame clones are kept and a portion is missing. That table supplies the V and J calls and clone size; D and trimming were determined from the DNA. This repertoire shows roughly 2 million clones, over 85% found once; its top ten account for 0.85% to 1.3%. Naive-designated CD8 cells lacked CD45RO, were positively enriched for CCR7, and omitted terminally differentiated effector memory CD45RA+ cells. The record originates from a study of shared clonotypes between healthy human individuals. On the study more broadly: Each donor had three CD4 naive, three CD4 memory, two CD8 naive and one CD8 memory plate.

CDR1 and CDR2 (germline): MGHRA, YSYEKL. Trimming left V 1 base short and J 1 base short, with 7 bases between. There are 14 residues in the CDR3. The chain employs TRBV4-1 and TRBJ1-1; D gene unclear. This receptor was identified in a man aged 18 to 35 in good health. Sequenced sample: naive CD8+ T cells sorted from blood. The CDR3 reads CASSQGGSNTEAFF. CDR3 nucleotides: TGCGCCAGCAGCCAAGGAGGGTCGAACACTGAAGCTTTCTTT.